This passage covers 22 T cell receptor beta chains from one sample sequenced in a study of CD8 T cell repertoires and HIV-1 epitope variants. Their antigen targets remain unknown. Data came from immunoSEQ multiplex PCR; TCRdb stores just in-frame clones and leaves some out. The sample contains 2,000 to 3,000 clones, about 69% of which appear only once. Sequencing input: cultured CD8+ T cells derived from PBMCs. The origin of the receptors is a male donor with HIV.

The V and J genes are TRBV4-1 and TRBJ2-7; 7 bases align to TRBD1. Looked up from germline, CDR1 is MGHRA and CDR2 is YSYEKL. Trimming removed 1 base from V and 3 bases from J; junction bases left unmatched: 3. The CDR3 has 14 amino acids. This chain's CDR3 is CASSQGAGGYEQYF. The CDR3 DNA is TGCGCCAGCAGCCAAGGAGCAGGGGGCTACGAGCAGTACTTC.

This CDR3 is CASSLTSTGYNEQFF. DNA for the CDR3: TGTGCCAGCAGCTTGACTAGCACGGGGTACAATGAGCAGTTCTTC. This rearrangement joins TRBV11-2 to TRBJ2-1, with 7 positions matching TRBD2. The germline gives CDR1 SGHAT, CDR2 FQNNGV. The CDR3 covers 15 residues. The trim removed 3 bases at V and 4 bases at J, leaving 6 bases unmatched.

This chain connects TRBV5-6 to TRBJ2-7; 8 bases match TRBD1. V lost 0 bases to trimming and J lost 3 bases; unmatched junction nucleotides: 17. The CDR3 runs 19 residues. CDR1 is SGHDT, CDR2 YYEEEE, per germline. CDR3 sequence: CASSLASEFDRGLIYEQYF. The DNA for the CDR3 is TGTGCCAGCAGCTTGGCCAGTGAATTCGACAGGGGACTCATCTACGAGCAGTACTTC.

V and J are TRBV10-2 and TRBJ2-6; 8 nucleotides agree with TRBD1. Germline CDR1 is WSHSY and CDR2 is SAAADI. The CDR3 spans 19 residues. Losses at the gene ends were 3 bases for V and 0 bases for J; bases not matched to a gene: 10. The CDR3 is CASSDKTGAWASGANVLTF. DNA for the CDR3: TGCGCCAGCAGTGATAAGACAGGGGCGTGGGCCTCTGGGGCCAACGTCCTGACTTTC.

CDR3 coding DNA: TGTGCCAGCAGCTTCTCCGGGACAGGGGAAGCCTACGAGCAGTACTTC. It translates to CASSFSGTGEAYEQYF. This sequence joins TRBV5-4 and TRBJ2-7, with 10 bases that match TRBD1. The ends lost 2 bases at V and 2 bases at J; junction bases unmatched: 7. Looked up from germline, CDR1 is SGHNT and CDR2 is YYREEE (reference sequence). The CDR3 is made up of 16 amino acids. Variable domain in full (rest from reference TRBV5-4 and TRBJ2-7): ETGVTQSPTHLIKTRGQQVTLRCSSQSGHNTVSWYQQALGQGPQFIFQYYREEENGRGNFPPRFSGLQFPNYSSELNVNALELDDSALYLCASSFSGTGEAYEQYFGPGTRLTVT.

In DNA, the CDR3 is TGTGCCAGCAGCTTTAGGGGCAGGGGGACCTACAATGAGCAGTTCTTC. It specifies CASSFRGRGTYNEQFF. V gene TRBV7-8 combines with J gene TRBJ2-1; 7 positions agree with TRBD1. The V gene end was trimmed by 3 bases and the J gene end by 2 bases; junction bases not matched to a gene: 7. Germline V lookup: CDR1 SGHVS, CDR2 FQNEAQ. CDR3 length equals 16 residues.

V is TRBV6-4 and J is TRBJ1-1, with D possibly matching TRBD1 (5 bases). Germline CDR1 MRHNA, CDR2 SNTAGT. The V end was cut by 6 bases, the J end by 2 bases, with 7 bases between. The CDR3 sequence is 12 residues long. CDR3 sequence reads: CASRGANTEAFF. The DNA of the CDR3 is TGTGCCAGCAGAGGGGCTAACACTGAAGCTTTCTTT.

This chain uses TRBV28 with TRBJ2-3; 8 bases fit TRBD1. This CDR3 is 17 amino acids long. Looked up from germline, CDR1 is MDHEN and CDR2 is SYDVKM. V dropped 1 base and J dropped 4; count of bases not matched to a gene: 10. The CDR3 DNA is TGTGCCAGCAGTTTATTTGCAGGGGGCGAGCTTGCAGATACGCAGTATTTT. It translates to CASSLFAGGELADTQYF.

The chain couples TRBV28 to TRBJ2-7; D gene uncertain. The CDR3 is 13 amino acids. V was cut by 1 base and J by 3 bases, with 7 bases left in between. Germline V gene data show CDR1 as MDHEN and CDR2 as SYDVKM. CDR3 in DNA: TGTGCCAGCAGTTTATTGCGCTTCTACGAGCAGTACTTC. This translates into CASSLLRFYEQYF.

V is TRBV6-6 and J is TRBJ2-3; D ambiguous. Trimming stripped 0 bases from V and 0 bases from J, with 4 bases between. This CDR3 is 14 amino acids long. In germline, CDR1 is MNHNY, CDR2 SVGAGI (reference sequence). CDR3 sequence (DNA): TGTGCCAGCAGTTACTCGGGCAGCACAGATACGCAGTATTTT. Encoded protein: CASSYSGSTDTQYF.

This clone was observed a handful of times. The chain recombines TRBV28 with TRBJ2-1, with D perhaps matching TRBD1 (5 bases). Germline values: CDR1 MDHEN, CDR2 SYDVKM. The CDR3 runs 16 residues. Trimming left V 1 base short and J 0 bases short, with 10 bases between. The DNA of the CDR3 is TGTGCCAGCAGTTTATACCAGGGAAGCTCCTACAATGAGCAGTTCTTC. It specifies CASSLYQGSSYNEQFF.

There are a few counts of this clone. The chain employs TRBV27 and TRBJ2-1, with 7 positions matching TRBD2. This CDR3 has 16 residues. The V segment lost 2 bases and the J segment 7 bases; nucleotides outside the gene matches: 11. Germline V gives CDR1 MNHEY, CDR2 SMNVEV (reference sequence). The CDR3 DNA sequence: TGTGCCAGCAGTTTACAATGGCTAGCGGACGGGAATGAGCAGTTCTTC. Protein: CASSLQWLADGNEQFF.

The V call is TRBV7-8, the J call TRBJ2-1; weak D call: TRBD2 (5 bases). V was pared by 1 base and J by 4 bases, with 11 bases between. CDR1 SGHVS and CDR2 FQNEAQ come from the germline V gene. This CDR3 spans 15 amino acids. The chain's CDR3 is CASSLESGTYNEQFF. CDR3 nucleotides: TGTGCCAGCAGCTTAGAGAGCGGTACTTACAATGAGCAGTTCTTC.

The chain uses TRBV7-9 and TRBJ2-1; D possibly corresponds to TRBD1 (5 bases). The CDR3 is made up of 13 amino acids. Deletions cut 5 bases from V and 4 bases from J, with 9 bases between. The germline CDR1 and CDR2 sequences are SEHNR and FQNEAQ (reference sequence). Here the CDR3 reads CASSTTGYNEQFF. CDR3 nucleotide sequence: TGTGCCAGCAGCACCACAGGTTACAATGAGCAGTTCTTC.

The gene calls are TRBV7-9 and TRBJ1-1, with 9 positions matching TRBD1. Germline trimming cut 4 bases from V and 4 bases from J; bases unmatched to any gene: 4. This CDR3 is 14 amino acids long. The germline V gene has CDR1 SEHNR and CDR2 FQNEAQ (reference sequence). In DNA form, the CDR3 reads TGTGCCAGCAGCTCCGGGACAGGGTCCACTGAAGCTTTCTTT. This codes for CASSSGTGSTEAFF.

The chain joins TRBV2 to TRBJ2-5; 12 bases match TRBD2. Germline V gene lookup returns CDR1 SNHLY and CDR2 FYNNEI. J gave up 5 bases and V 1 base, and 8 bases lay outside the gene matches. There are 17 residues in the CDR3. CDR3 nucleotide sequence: TGTGCCAGCAGTGAAGGTCTAGCGGGAGGGCTGGAGGAGACCCAGTACTTC. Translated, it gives CASSEGLAGGLEETQYF.

CDR3 amino acids: CASSLDRNQPQHF. The CDR3 DNA sequence: TGTGCCAGCAGCTTAGACCGTAATCAGCCCCAGCATTTT. The chain has TRBV7-6 and TRBJ1-5; D gene uncertain. Germline CDR1 reads SGHVS; CDR2 reads FNYEAQ. This CDR3 contains 13 residues. Trimming cost V 1 base and J 4 bases, with 5 bases left between them.

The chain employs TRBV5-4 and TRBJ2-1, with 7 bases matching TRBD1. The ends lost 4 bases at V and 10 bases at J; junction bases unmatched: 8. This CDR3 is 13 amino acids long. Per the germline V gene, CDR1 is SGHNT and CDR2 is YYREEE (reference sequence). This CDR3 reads CASSLTGVGEQFF. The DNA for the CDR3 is TGTGCCAGCAGCCTTACAGGGGTGGGAGAGCAGTTCTTC.

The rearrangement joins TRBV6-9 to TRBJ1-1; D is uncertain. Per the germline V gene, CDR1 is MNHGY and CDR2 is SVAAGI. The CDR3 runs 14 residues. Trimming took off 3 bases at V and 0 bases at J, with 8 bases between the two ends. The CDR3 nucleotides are TGTGCCAGCAGTTACTTGGATATGAACACTGAAGCTTTCTTT. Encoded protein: CASSYLDMNTEAFF.

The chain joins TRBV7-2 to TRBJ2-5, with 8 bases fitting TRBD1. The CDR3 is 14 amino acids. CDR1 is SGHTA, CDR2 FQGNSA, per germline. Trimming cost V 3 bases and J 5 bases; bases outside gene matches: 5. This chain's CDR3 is CASSFTGGEETQYF. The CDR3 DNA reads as TGTGCCAGCAGCTTCACAGGGGGTGAGGAGACCCAGTACTTC.

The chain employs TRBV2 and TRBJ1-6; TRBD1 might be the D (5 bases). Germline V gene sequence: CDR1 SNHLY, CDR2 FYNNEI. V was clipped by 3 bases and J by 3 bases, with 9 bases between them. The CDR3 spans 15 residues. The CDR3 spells CASSEGRIYNSPLHF. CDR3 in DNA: TGTGCCAGCAGTGAGGGGCGCATCTATAATTCACCCCTCCACTTT.

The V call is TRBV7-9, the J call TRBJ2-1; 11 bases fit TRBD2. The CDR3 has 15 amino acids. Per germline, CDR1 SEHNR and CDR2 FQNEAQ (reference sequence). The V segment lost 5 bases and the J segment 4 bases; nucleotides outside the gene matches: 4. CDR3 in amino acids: CASSQGTSGYNEQFF. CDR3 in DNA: TGTGCCAGCAGCCAAGGGACTAGCGGTTACAATGAGCAGTTCTTC.